This TCR beta chain was documented in a study of glioma-infiltrating T cells after dendritic cell vaccination. Measured with immunoSEQ multiplex PCR; TCRdb has only the in-frame clones, and not every one. The table has 85,000 to 110,000 clones, roughly four fifths seen once. Before vaccination, two weeks after the third vaccination, and at progression, PBMC were collected. This clone appeared a single time. The source is a human donor with glioblastoma. Sequencing used blood, obtained before dendritic cell vaccination.

This CDR3 is CASSRTANEQFF. For the CDR3, the DNA is TGTGCCAGCAGTCGGACTGCCAATGAGCAGTTCTTC. The chain uses TRBV6-5 and TRBJ2-1; perhaps TRBD2 as D (5 bases). Deletions cut 5 bases from V and 6 bases from J, with 8 bases between. CDR1 is MNHEY, CDR2 SVGAGI, per germline. The CDR3 totals 12 residues.